This T cell receptor beta chain was observed in a study of CXCR3-negative and CXCR3-positive naive CD8 T cells. Study-wide findings and caveats: Naive cells with CXCR3 showed TRB CDR3s that were more hydrophobic than those in CXCR3-negative naive cells. High diversity, comparable across both naive subsets, contrasted with much lower diversity in memory CD8+ cells.

CDR1 is SGHTA and CDR2 is FQGNSA in the germline V gene. There are 15 residues in the CDR3. The authors made the TRB cDNA libraries by 5' RACE using UMI labels. TCRdb derives one entry per CDR3 protein from the 5' RACE reads, leaving out DNA. This table lists about 63,000 distinct CDR3 sequences. Worth noting for this clonotype: Antigen specificity is unknown.

This receptor was obtained from a human donor in good health. Some clones in this sample may be carry-over from other donors' samples. V and J are TRBV7-2 and TRBJ2-7; TCRdb's D gene call, TRBD2, goes unchecked for lack of DNA. The specimen sequenced was naive CXCR3+ CD8+ T cells from blood. The subset denotes: CD45RO-CCR7+CD27+CD95- naive CD8+ T cells expressing CXCR3 (TNR3+). Here the CDR3 reads CASSLGGSGTYEQYF.